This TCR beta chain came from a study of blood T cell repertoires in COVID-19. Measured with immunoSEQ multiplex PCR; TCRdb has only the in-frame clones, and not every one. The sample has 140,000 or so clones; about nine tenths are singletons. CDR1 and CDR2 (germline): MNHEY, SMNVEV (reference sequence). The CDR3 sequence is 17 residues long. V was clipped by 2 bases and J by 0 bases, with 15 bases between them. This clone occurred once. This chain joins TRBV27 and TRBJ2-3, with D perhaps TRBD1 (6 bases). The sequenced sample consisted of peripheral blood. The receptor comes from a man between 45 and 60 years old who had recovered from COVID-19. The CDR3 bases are TGTGCCAGCAGTTTAATTCCCGGGACATCTAGCACAGATACGCAGTATTTT. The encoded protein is CASSLIPGTSSTDTQYF.